This T cell receptor (beta chain) was sequenced in a study of blood T cell repertoires in COVID-19 (dated by TCRdb to the early 2020s). Regarding the complete study: Samples from collaborators originated in the United States, Italy and Spain and spanned both the acute and convalescent phases of COVID-19. The prospective study material was composed of cDNA or gDNA derived from T cells, B-cell-depleted T cells, or PBMCs. Deeply sampled blood TCRbeta repertoires from subjects exposed to, actively infected with, or recovered from COVID-19 were included in the dataset. The repertoires were released in a freely available public database intended as a resource for research on the immune response to SARS-CoV-2. Samples were obtained from the ongoing ImmuneRACE study (first 160 participants) and from 1,000 to 1,500 subjects provided by 6 global collaborators. The sample metadata nearly always contained a de-identified subject ID, COVID-19 status, age in years and sex. HLA class I and class II types, where available, came from metadata supplied by the sample provider rather than from assay-based typing. Here is what the overall study found, with its caveats: The quantity of clinical and demographic metadata differed by source and by participant and was supplied without curation.

TCRbeta CDR3 regions were amplified from genomic DNA using the immunoSEQ Assay, a bias-controlled multiplex PCR. In the source study's methods: The number of nucleated cells in each sample was estimated from the amplification of reference gene primers within the assay. To quantify the absolute abundance of each unique TCRbeta CDR3 rearrangement, sequence reads were collapsed and filtered. Productive Simpson clonality was computed per sample as the square root of Simpson's diversity index over productive rearrangements. Sourced from immuneACCESS, this table was stored by TCRdb with only in-frame sequences that have V and J called. A share of the clones is absent; for the studies checked, an unresolved V gene accounts for under half, and the remainder has no known explanation. V, J and clone size derive from that table, while D and trimming were established from the DNA sequence. The sample data list over 250,000 clones, and approximately 85% of these were observed just once. 13% of the sample is taken by the ten largest.

A note on this clone: Its antigen has not been determined. The input lacks base qualities; no much larger clone sits a single base away.

Taken from the germline V gene, the CDR1 and CDR2 loops are SGHTA and FQGNSA. The CDR3 goes from the cysteine to the phenylalanine over 17 residues. The sequence is cut down to CDR3 DNA, 51 bases in frame from base 1. V loses 1 base, J loses 0 bases, and the germline ends lie 13 bases apart. Each collaborating institution followed its own protocols to collect whole blood in K2EDTA tubes. For TCRbeta analysis, collaborator samples were shipped as frozen whole blood, as isolated PBMCs, or as DNA extracted from either sample type. The sequencing input was peripheral blood. The rearrangement combines TRBV7-2 with TRBJ1-3; matching of 5 bases hints at TRBD1 as the D gene. This TCR derives from a human donor in a cohort sampled during active COVID-19. The CDR3 here reads CASSLVGRVLSGNTIYF. The DNA sequence is as follows: TGTGCCAGCAGCTTAGTCGGCAGGGTGCTCTCTGGAAACACCATATATTTT.